The TCR beta chain under discussion was sequenced for a study of blood T cell repertoires in COVID-19. The table came from immunoSEQ multiplex PCR; TCRdb's copy has only in-frame clones and leaves some out. The sample has hundreds of thousands of clones; about 89% are singletons. The V end was cut by 2 bases, the J end by 2 bases, with 15 bases between. Germline assignment: CDR1 MNHEY and CDR2 SMNVEV (reference sequence). The CDR3 runs to 16 residues. The TCR comes from a woman aged 45-59 years with COVID-19, enrolled during active disease. The sample was peripheral blood. V and J are TRBV27 and TRBJ1-2, with a weak D call TRBD1 (5 bases). CDR3 sequence: CASSLGLPGKNYGYTF. For the CDR3, the DNA is TGTGCCAGCAGTTTAGGTTTGCCAGGGAAGAACTATGGCTACACCTTC.